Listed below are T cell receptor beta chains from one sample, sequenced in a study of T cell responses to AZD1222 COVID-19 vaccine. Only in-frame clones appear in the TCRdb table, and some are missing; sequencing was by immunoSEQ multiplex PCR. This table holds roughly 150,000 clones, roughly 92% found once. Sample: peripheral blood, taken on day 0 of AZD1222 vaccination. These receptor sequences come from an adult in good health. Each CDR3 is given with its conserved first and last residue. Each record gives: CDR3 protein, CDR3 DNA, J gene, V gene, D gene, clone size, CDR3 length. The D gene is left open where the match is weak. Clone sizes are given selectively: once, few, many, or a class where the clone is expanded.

CASSATPLATTDTQYF TGTGCCAGCAGCGCCACCCCACTAGCGACGACAGATACGCAGTATTTT TRBJ2-3 TRBV7-8 TRBD2 - 16
CASSLEGGRNSPLHF TGTGCCAGCAGCTTAGAGGGGGGGCGGAATTCACCCCTCCACTTT TRBJ1-6 TRBV7-9 - - 15
CASSLGQTNTEAFF TGTGCCAGCAGTTTGGGACAGACGAACACTGAAGCTTTCTTT TRBJ1-1 TRBV27 TRBD1 once 14
CASSQDRGSPSPLHF TGCGCCAGCAGCCAAGATCGAGGCTCCCCTTCACCCCTCCACTTT TRBJ1-6 TRBV4-1 - - 15
CASSFQGVGYEQYF TGTGCCAGCAGTTTCCAGGGGGTAGGCTACGAGCAGTACTTC TRBJ2-7 TRBV6-6 TRBD1 - 14
CASSLVNNEQFF TGTGCCAGCAGCTTGGTGAACAATGAGCAGTTCTTC TRBJ2-1 TRBV5-4 - - 12
CASSQEVGLGGNTGELFF TGTGCCAGCAGCCAAGAAGTCGGGCTGGGGGGCAACACCGGGGAGCTGTTTTTT TRBJ2-2 TRBV4-2 - - 18
CASSLDHSNYGYTF TGCGCCAGCAGCTTGGACCACAGCAACTATGGCTACACCTTC TRBJ1-2 TRBV5-1 - once 14
CASSQDLGSGVWTNEKLFF TGTGCCAGCAGCCAAGATCTGGGTTCGGGTGTGTGGACTAATGAAAAACTGTTTTTT TRBJ1-4 TRBV3-1/TRBV3-2 - - 19
CATSRDPRDTQYF TGTGCCACCAGCAGAGATCCCAGGGATACGCAGTATTTT TRBJ2-3 TRBV15 - once 13
CASSLVVNTEAFF TGTGCCAGCAGCTTAGTTGTGAACACTGAAGCTTTCTTT TRBJ1-1 TRBV7-3 - - 13
CASSRQYNSPLHF TGTGCCAGTAGTCGGCAATATAATTCACCCCTCCACTTT TRBJ1-6 TRBV19 - - 13
CASSLLGRGNQPQHF TGTGCCAGCAGTCTGTTGGGCAGGGGGAATCAGCCCCAGCATTTT TRBJ1-5 TRBV27 TRBD1 - 15
CASSSQRTANTEAFF TGCGCCAGCAGTTCCCAACGAACAGCAAACACTGAAGCTTTCTTT TRBJ1-1 TRBV10-1 - - 15
CASSLGTGGTNTQYF TGTGCCAGCAGCTTAGGGACAGGGGGCACGAATACGCAGTATTTT TRBJ2-3 TRBV11-1 TRBD1 - 15
CASSVGSRSNSPLHF TGTGCCAGCAGCGTAGGTTCACGGAGTAATTCACCCCTCCACTTT TRBJ1-6 TRBV9 - - 15
CASSIRTRNTGELFF TGTGCCAGCAGCATACGGACTAGGAACACCGGGGAGCTGTTTTTT TRBJ2-2 TRBV5-4 TRBD2 - 15
CASSWGSDYEQYF TGTGCCAGCAGTTGGGGATCAGACTACGAGCAGTACTTC TRBJ2-7 TRBV27 - - 13
CASSPESASNQPQHF TGTGCCAGCAGCCCGGAATCTGCCAGCAATCAGCCCCAGCATTTT TRBJ1-5 TRBV7-3 - once 15
CASRQGAFGYTF TGTGCCAGCAGACAGGGGGCTTTTGGCTACACCTTC TRBJ1-2 TRBV6-5 TRBD1 - 12
CSAGRNTEAFF TGCAGCGCCGGCAGGAACACTGAAGCTTTCTTT TRBJ1-1 TRBV29-1 - once 11
CSVLTVIATNEKLFF TGCAGCGTCCTAACAGTGATCGCAACTAATGAAAAACTGTTTTTT TRBJ1-4 TRBV29-1 - - 15
CASSYISAANTGELFF TGTGCCAGCAGCTACATTTCAGCAGCGAACACCGGGGAGCTGTTTTTT TRBJ2-2 TRBV7-3 - once 16
CASKLPGLDYGYTF TGTGCCAGCAAGCTACCCGGACTCGATTATGGCTACACCTTC TRBJ1-2 TRBV6-5 - once 14
CASSESGLTSGKDTQYF TGCGCCAGCAGTGAGTCCGGTTTGACTAGCGGGAAGGATACGCAGTATTTT TRBJ2-3 TRBV10-2 TRBD2 once 17
CASSQRSGNFFRNNEQFF TGTGCCAGCAGCCAAAGATCGGGGAACTTTTTCCGGAACAATGAGCAGTTCTTC TRBJ2-1 TRBV3-1/TRBV3-2 - - 18
CASGSGTGNYEQYF TGTGCTAGTGGCAGCGGGACAGGGAACTACGAGCAGTACTTC TRBJ2-7 TRBV12-5 TRBD1 - 14
CASSAPPGQGNQPQHF TGTGCCAGTAGTGCGCCGCCTGGACAGGGCAATCAGCCCCAGCATTTT TRBJ1-5 TRBV19 TRBD1 - 16
CASSLGGTANTGELFF TGTGCCAGCAGCTTAGGTGGGACCGCGAACACCGGGGAGCTGTTTTTT TRBJ2-2 TRBV7-3 - - 16
CASSLDQVTQYF TGTGCCAGCAGCTTAGATCAGGTGACCCAGTACTTC TRBJ2-5 TRBV11-2 - once 12
CASSVLWAGGFEKLFF TGTGCCAGCAGCGTGCTGTGGGCAGGGGGATTCGAAAAACTGTTTTTT TRBJ1-4 TRBV7-8 TRBD1 - 16
CASRTYAGGTNTGELFF TGTGCCAGTAGGACTTATGCGGGAGGGACGAACACCGGGGAGCTGTTTTTT TRBJ2-2 TRBV19 TRBD2 - 17
CASQQGGNSSNQPQHF TGTGCCAGCCAACAGGGAGGAAATAGCTCCAATCAGCCCCAGCATTTT TRBJ1-5 TRBV7-9 - few 16